The 5 T cell receptor beta chains below were found in one sample sequenced in a study of T cell repertoires in ileal Crohn's disease. Profiling relied on immunoSEQ multiplex PCR, and the TCRdb table lists in-frame clones only, not all of them. The sample records about 16,000 clones, 85% to 95% being singletons. The sample taken for sequencing was ileal tissue. The source is an adult with Crohn's disease.

V gene TRBV9 combines with J gene TRBJ2-5; TRBD2 is a possible D gene (6 bases). Germline V gene lookup returns CDR1 SGDLS and CDR2 YYNGEE. The V end was cut by 0 bases, the J end by 5 bases, with 8 bases between. This CDR3 has 13 residues. The CDR3 nucleotides are TGTGCCAGCAGCGTAGGGAGGGAGGAGACCCAGTACTTC. Its translation is CASSVGREETQYF.

This chain connects TRBV19 to TRBJ2-7; no firm D call. The length of the CDR3 is 13 residues. Germline V gene lookup returns CDR1 LNHDA and CDR2 SQIVND (reference sequence). V lost 3 bases to trimming and J lost 1 base, with 7 bases between them. The DNA for the CDR3 is TGTGCCAGTAGTATCGGCAGGTCCTACGAGCAGTACTTC. This encodes CASSIGRSYEQYF.

This chain links TRBV25-1 with TRBJ2-3, with D maybe TRBD1 (6 bases). Per the germline V gene, CDR1 is MGHDK and CDR2 is SYGVNS. The germline V and J ends were trimmed by 1 base and 6 bases, with 11 bases remaining between them. The CDR3 loop spans 14 amino acids. CDR3 nucleotides: TGTGCCAGCAGTGAATTTGGGGGCTTGGATACGCAGTATTTT. This codes for CASSEFGGLDTQYF. The variable domain in full, with the rest retrieved from reference TRBV25-1 and TRBJ2-3, is EADIYQTPRYLVIGTGKKITLECSQTMGHDKMYWYQQDPGMELHLIHYSYGVNSTEKGDLSSESTVSRIRTEHFPLTLESARPSHTSQYLCASSEFGGLDTQYFGPGTRLTVL.

The V gene is TRBV5-6, the J gene TRBJ2-5, with TRBD1 matching over 9 bases. The J segment lost 4 bases and the V segment lost 3 bases, leaving 4 bases of the junction unmatched. The germline gives CDR1 SGHDT, CDR2 YYEEEE. This CDR3 has 14 amino acids. The CDR3: CASSSQGAGETQYF. CDR3 DNA: TGTGCCAGCAGCTCACAGGGGGCGGGAGAGACCCAGTACTTC. Drawing the rest from reference TRBV5-6 and TRBJ2-5, the complete variable domain is DAGVTQSPTHLIKTRGQQVTLRCSPKSGHDTVSWYQQALGQGPQFIFQYYEEEERQRGNFPDRFSGHQFPNYSSELNVNALLLGDSALYLCASSSQGAGETQYFGPGTRLLVL.

The genes are TRBV9 and TRBJ1-2, with a weak D call TRBD1 (6 bases). Germline V lookup: CDR1 SGDLS, CDR2 YYNGEE. The CDR3 contains 13 residues. Trimming took off 3 bases at V and 4 bases at J, with 10 bases between the two ends. The CDR3 DNA sequence: TGTGCCAGCAGCGAGACAGGTAGCTATGGCTACACCTTC. Amino acid sequence: CASSETGSYGYTF.